The next 21 T cell receptor beta chains were all read from a single sample in a study of CD8 T cells in Susac syndrome. A quantity of roughly 0.5 to 1 ug RNA underwent reverse transcription using random hexamers. TCRdb re-called the immunoSEQ multiplex PCR reads through MiXCR, storing one row per CDR3 protein. The sample lists around 150,000 distinct CDR3 sequences; 85% to 95% were seen once. The sequenced sample consisted of CD8+ T cells from PBMCs. The receptor set was obtained from a human donor with Susac syndrome.

J is TRBJ2-7 and V is TRBV21-1; the table's D call of TRBD2 was not tested on the DNA. TRBV21-1 is described as a pseudogene. The CDR3 extends over 15 amino acids. The CDR3 DNA follows: TGTGCCAGCAGCGGGAAGCGGGGTTTTTCCTACGAGCAGTACTTC. Translated, it gives CASSGKRGFSYEQYF.

The chain has TRBV4-2 and TRBJ2-7, with 7 bases identical to TRBD1. The CDR3 consists of 16 residues. With V trimmed by 4 bases and J by 2 bases, 11 bases remained unmatched. Per germline, CDR1 LGHNA and CDR2 YNFKEQ. DNA of the CDR3: TGTGCCAGCAGCCCTAGACAGGGTCAAGGCACCTACGAGCAGTACTTC. Translation gives CASSPRQGQGTYEQYF.

The V call is TRBV5-4, the J call TRBJ2-1; D remains ambiguous. Germline V gene data show CDR1 as SGHNT and CDR2 as YYREEE (reference sequence). The CDR3 contains 12 residues. Trimming left V 4 bases short and J 10 bases short, with 12 bases between. CDR3 DNA sequence: TGTGCCAGCAGCCACATAGAAACCGAGCAGTTCTTC. As protein: CASSHIETEQFF.

The chain is built from TRBV29-1 and TRBJ1-1; D gene ambiguous. V was pared by 1 base and J by 5 bases, with 11 bases between. CDR3 size: 13 residues. The germline gives CDR1 SQVTM, CDR2 ANQGSEA. CDR3 in DNA: TGCAGCGTTGAAGGGTTGTTGGGTACTGAAGCTTTCTTT. It codes for CSVEGLLGTEAFF.

V and J are TRBV9 and TRBJ1-2; 10 bases line up with TRBD1. Trimming removed 4 bases from V and 0 bases from J; junction bases left unmatched: 9. The CDR3 extends over 17 amino acids. Germline CDR1 is SGDLS and CDR2 is YYNGEE. CDR3 bases: TGTGCCAGCAGCACCAGGACAGGGGGTGAACCTAACTATGGCTACACCTTC. Translating gives CASSTRTGGEPNYGYTF.

This sequence joins TRBV7-6 and TRBJ2-5; D possibly corresponds to TRBD2 (6 bases). This CDR3 region has 15 residues. Germline V CDR1 and CDR2: SGHVS, FNYEAQ. V shed 5 bases and J shed 2 bases, with 15 bases lying between them. CDR3 nucleotides: TGTGCCAGCAGCCCGACCGGGGGAAAACAAGAGACCCAGTACTTC. It yields the protein CASSPTGGKQETQYF.

This clonotype came up once. The chain employs TRBV5-6 and TRBJ2-7; 8 nucleotides line up with TRBD2. In germline, CDR1 is SGHDT, CDR2 YYEEEE. V lost 4 bases and J lost 0; bases outside the gene matches: 3. This CDR3 spans 14 amino acids. CDR3 sequence: CASSRGGNSYEQYF. In DNA form, the CDR3 reads TGTGCCAGCAGCCGGGGGGGGAACTCCTACGAGCAGTACTTC.

V usage is TRBV4-1 and J usage is TRBJ2-5, with TRBD2 identical over 11 bases. This CDR3 spans 16 amino acids. Germline trimming cut 1 base from V and 2 bases from J; bases unmatched to any gene: 3. The germline CDR1 and CDR2 sequences are MGHRA and YSYEKL. CDR3 DNA: TGCGCCAGCAGCCAAGGGACTAGCGGGCTACAAGAGACCCAGTACTTC. Residues: CASSQGTSGLQETQYF.

The V call is TRBV28, the J call TRBJ2-1; D perhaps matches TRBD2 (5 bases). Germline V lookup: CDR1 MDHEN, CDR2 SYDVKM. The CDR3 is made up of 15 amino acids. Trimming took 4 bases from V and 5 from J, leaving 15 bases between them. This chain's CDR3 is CASSWVGADDNEQFF. The CDR3 DNA is TGTGCCAGCAGTTGGGTGGGAGCGGACGACAATGAGCAGTTCTTC.

The V call is TRBV10-2, the J call TRBJ1-1; D gene unclear. The CDR3 has 14 residues. The germline V gene encodes CDR1 WSHSY and CDR2 SAAADI. V lost 2 bases to trimming and J lost 6 bases, with 13 bases between them. The CDR3 sequence: CASSEIIKSPEAFF. The CDR3 nucleotides read TGCGCCAGCAGTGAGATCATTAAATCACCTGAAGCTTTCTTT.

This rearrangement joins TRBV6-5 to TRBJ2-1; 10 bases fit TRBD2. The J segment lost 4 bases and the V segment lost 1 base, leaving 4 bases of the junction unmatched. This CDR3 is built from 16 residues. Per germline, CDR1 MNHEY and CDR2 SVGAGI. CDR3 sequence: CASSYYLAGVYNEQFF. The CDR3 nucleotides are TGTGCCAGCAGTTACTACCTAGCGGGAGTATACAATGAGCAGTTCTTC.

In DNA, the CDR3 is TGTGCCAGCAGCTCCGTTTTGGCGGGGGGATACAATGAGCAGTTCTTC. Translation: CASSSVLAGGYNEQFF. This chain links TRBV5-4 with TRBJ2-1, with 8 bases aligning to TRBD2. Per germline, CDR1 SGHNT and CDR2 YYREEE (reference sequence). CDR3 length: 16 amino acids. Trimming removed 3 bases from V and 4 bases from J; junction bases left unmatched: 9.

V gene TRBV29-1 combines with J gene TRBJ1-3; D may be TRBD1 (6 bases). V was cut by 6 bases and J by 0 bases, with 15 bases left in between. This CDR3 region has 15 residues. The germline CDR1 and CDR2 sequences are SQVTM and ANQGSEA. CDR3 in DNA: TGCAGCGTCATCCAGGGGACCCCCTCTGGAAACACCATATATTTT. Translation: CSVIQGTPSGNTIYF.

The CDR3 sequence is CSATGLARTGGELFF. CDR3 DNA sequence: TGCAGTGCCACAGGACTAGCGAGAACAGGCGGGGAGCTGTTTTTT. The chain has TRBV20-1 and TRBJ2-2, with 9 bases lining up with TRBD2. The CDR3 is 15 amino acids. Germline lookup yields CDR1 DFQATT and CDR2 SNEGSKA (reference sequence). V was pared by 6 bases and J by 7 bases, with 12 bases of the junction left unmatched.

This chain links TRBV11-2 with TRBJ2-5; perhaps TRBD1 as D (6 bases). Between the trimmed V and J ends, which lost 6 bases and 5 bases, there was a span of 16 bases. Germline CDR1 SGHAT, CDR2 FQNNGV. The CDR3 consists of 14 residues. CDR3 bases: TGTGCCAGCAGTGATAGTTTGAGGGGGGAGACCCAGTACTTC. Translating it yields CASSDSLRGETQYF. Filled out from reference TRBV11-2 and TRBJ2-5, the complete variable domain reads EAGVAQSPRYKIIEKRQSVAFWCNPISGHATLYWYQQILGQGPKLLIQFQNNGVVDDSQLPKDRFSAERLKGVDSTLKIQPAKLEDSAVYLCASSDSLRGETQYFGPGTRLLVL.

The rearrangement links TRBV5-4 to TRBJ2-3; D is unresolved. The CDR3 contains 11 residues. Germline V gene data show CDR1 as SGHNT and CDR2 as YYREEE (reference sequence). With 9 bases removed from V and 5 bases from J, the gap between germline ends came to 10 bases. CDR3 sequence: CATEWVDTQYF. As DNA, the CDR3 is TGTGCCACCGAATGGGTAGATACGCAGTATTTT.

This chain joins TRBV11-3 and TRBJ2-7; no reliable D call. The CDR3 is made up of 16 amino acids. V dropped 6 bases and J dropped 1 base, with 19 bases sitting between them. Looked up from germline, CDR1 is SGHNT and CDR2 is YENEEA. The CDR3 here is CASSPYKTLPSYEQYF. In nucleotides, the CDR3 is TGTGCCAGCAGTCCGTATAAGACATTGCCTTCCTACGAGCAGTACTTC. Complete variable domain (other parts from reference TRBV11-3 and TRBJ2-7): EAGVVQSPRYKIIEKKQPVAFWCNPISGHNTLYWYLQNLGQGPELLIRYENEEAVDDSQLPKDRFSAERLKGVDSTLKIQPAELGDSAVYLCASSPYKTLPSYEQYFGPGTRLTVT.

The rearrangement uses TRBV29-1 and TRBJ2-7; 12 nucleotides align to TRBD2. J lost 0 bases, V lost 4 bases, and 4 bases had no gene match. This CDR3 is 15 amino acids long. Germline values: CDR1 SQVTM, CDR2 ANQGSEA. The DNA of the CDR3 is TGCAGCGTTGCTGGACTAGCGGGGACCTCCTACGAGCAGTACTTC. Translated, it gives CSVAGLAGTSYEQYF.

The CDR3 DNA reads as TGTGCCACCAGCACGCTAGCGGGAGAGACCCAGTACTTC. Residues: CATSTLAGETQYF. The chain couples TRBV15 to TRBJ2-5; 8 bases map to TRBD2. Unmatched junction bases numbered 2, after V lost 4 bases and J lost 4 bases. The CDR3 is 13 residues long. Germline loops: CDR1 LNHNV, CDR2 YYDKDF (reference sequence).

This clonotype was seen only once. J is TRBJ2-1 and V is TRBV24-1, with TRBD2 identical over 14 bases. The trim removed 2 bases at V and 8 bases at J, leaving 7 bases unmatched. CDR1 is KGHDR, CDR2 SFDVKD, per germline. The CDR3 runs 17 residues. The CDR3 DNA reads as TGTGCCACCAGTGATTCCGGGACTAGCGGGAGTACGGATGAGCAGTTCTTC. Its translation: CATSDSGTSGSTDEQFF.

The V call is TRBV5-1, the J call TRBJ2-1; D remains unclear. The CDR3 totals 13 residues. The V gene lost 6 bases and the J gene lost 5 bases, with 12 bases spanning the gap. CDR1 SGHRS and CDR2 YFSETQ come from the germline V gene. CDR3 amino acids: CASTYSAHNEQFF. CDR3 sequence (DNA): TGCGCCAGCACATACAGCGCTCACAATGAGCAGTTCTTC.